This TCR beta chain was captured in a study of cytomegalovirus exposure and HLA in healthy donors. The study, taken as a whole, reports: There were 164 TCR beta chains listed as cytomegalovirus-associated.

Comment on this clone: Its cognate antigen is unknown.

Measured with immunoSEQ multiplex PCR; TCRdb has only the in-frame clones, and not every one. This sample has approximately 190,000 clones, with around 80% found just once. This receptor was taken from a woman in her 30s in good health and CMV-seropositive. The source material was PBMCs.

CDR3 DNA: TGCAGCGTTGAATTCTCGGACAGGGGGACTCCTGGGGAGCAGTACTTC. Residues: CSVEFSDRGTPGEQYF. The V and J genes are TRBV29-1 and TRBJ2-7, with 10 bases lining up with TRBD1. Trimming removed 2 bases from V and 7 bases from J; junction bases left unmatched: 14. The CDR3 contains 16 residues. Germline V gives CDR1 SQVTM, CDR2 ANQGSEA.